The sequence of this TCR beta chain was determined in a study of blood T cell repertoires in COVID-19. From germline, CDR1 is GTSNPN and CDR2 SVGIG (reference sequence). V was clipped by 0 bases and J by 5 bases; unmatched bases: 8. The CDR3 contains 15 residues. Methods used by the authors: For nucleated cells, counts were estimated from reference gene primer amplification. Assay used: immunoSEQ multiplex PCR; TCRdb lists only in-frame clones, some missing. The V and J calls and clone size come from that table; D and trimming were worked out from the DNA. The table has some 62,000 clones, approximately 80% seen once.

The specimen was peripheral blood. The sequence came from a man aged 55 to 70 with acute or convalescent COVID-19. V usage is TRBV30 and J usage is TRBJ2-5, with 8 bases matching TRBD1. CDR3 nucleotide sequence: TGTGCCTGGAGTGTGGGAACAGGGGGAACGGAGACCCAGTACTTC. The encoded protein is CAWSVGTGGTETQYF.